This TCR beta chain was profiled in a study of cytomegalovirus exposure and HLA in healthy donors. Trimming cost V 6 bases and J 3 bases; bases outside gene matches: 5. This CDR3 spans 14 amino acids. In germline, CDR1 is SGHTA, CDR2 FQGNSA. With respect to this clone: Its target is not known.

Findings of the study overall: Usually a TCR sequence was rare, but some public TCRs were found in many donors.

The PCR made use of 60 Vbeta and 13 Jbeta primers. Profiled with immunoSEQ multiplex PCR; TCRdb holds only in-frame clones, not every one. The sample yields approximately 160,000 clones, 84% seen once. This sequence originates from a man between 18 and 35 years old in good health and CMV-seronegative. The chain employs TRBV7-2 and TRBJ1-5, with 7 bases that match TRBD1. The sample was PBMCs. The CDR3 is CASSRDSNNQPQHF. Here the CDR3 DNA reads TGTGCCAGCAGTCGGGACAGCAACAATCAGCCCCAGCATTTT.